The entry below describes one T cell receptor beta chain. This sample stems from a study of blood T cell repertoires in COVID-19. Study overall: Two negative PCRs, clearance, or symptom resolution were required of recovered Cohort 3 donors.

Per the germline V gene, CDR1 is MGHRA and CDR2 is YSYEKL. The CDR3 totals 14 residues. The ends lost 6 bases at V and 1 base at J; junction bases unmatched: 5. Individuals drawn from about two dozen US areas were roughly 18 to 95 years old. Original data processing: Amplification from reference gene primers served as the basis for estimated nucleated cell counts. The method was immunoSEQ multiplex PCR; TCRdb's version includes in-frame clones alone and lacks a portion of them. V and J calls and clone size are given by that table; D and trimming were obtained from the DNA. Among roughly 190,000 clones listed, approximately 90% were seen once.

Sample: PBMCs or T cells enriched from blood (not recorded which). The TCR comes from a woman aged 40 to 49 in a cohort exposed to, infected with or recovered from COVID-19 (not recorded which). The rearrangement joins TRBV4-1 to TRBJ1-1; TRBD1 agrees at 7 bases. The DNA of the CDR3 is TGCGCCAGCAGTTCCGGGACAGAGAACACTGAAGCTTTCTTT. This translates into CASSSGTENTEAFF.